The clone carrying this TCR beta chain showed up just once. Its antigen is still unknown. This sample includes further DNA sequences coding for the same CDR3. The test was conducted at deep level. Sequencing was performed with immunoSEQ multiplex PCR; in TCRdb, only in-frame clones are kept and a portion is missing. The profile shows some 2.1 million clones, around 93% of them singletons. This CDR3 is built from 15 residues. CDR1 and CDR2 from the germline V gene are MNHEY and SMNVEV (reference sequence). V shed 2 bases and J shed 4 bases, with 9 bases lying between them. CD45RO-negative CD8 cells positively selected for CCR7 made up the naive population, which excluded terminally differentiated effector memory CD45RA+ cells. Adults of Caucasian background living in Nashville, Tennessee made up all donors. This sample was taken from a study of shared clonotypes between healthy human individuals. General study results and limits: Among non-shared clonotypes, generation probabilities were lower than among those shared by all four donors. In this cohort, only blood was sampled, and tissue repertoires likely differ.

The rearrangement uses TRBV27 and TRBJ2-6; D might be TRBD2 (5 bases). Sequencing used naive CD8+ T cells from PBMCs. This clonotype was sampled from a man aged 18 to 29 in good health. Some clones in this sample may be carry-over from other donors' samples. CDR3 in amino acids: CASSLRGSGANVLTF. In nucleotides, the CDR3 is TGTGCCAGCAGTTTACGCGGGTCGGGGGCCAACGTCCTGACTTTC.